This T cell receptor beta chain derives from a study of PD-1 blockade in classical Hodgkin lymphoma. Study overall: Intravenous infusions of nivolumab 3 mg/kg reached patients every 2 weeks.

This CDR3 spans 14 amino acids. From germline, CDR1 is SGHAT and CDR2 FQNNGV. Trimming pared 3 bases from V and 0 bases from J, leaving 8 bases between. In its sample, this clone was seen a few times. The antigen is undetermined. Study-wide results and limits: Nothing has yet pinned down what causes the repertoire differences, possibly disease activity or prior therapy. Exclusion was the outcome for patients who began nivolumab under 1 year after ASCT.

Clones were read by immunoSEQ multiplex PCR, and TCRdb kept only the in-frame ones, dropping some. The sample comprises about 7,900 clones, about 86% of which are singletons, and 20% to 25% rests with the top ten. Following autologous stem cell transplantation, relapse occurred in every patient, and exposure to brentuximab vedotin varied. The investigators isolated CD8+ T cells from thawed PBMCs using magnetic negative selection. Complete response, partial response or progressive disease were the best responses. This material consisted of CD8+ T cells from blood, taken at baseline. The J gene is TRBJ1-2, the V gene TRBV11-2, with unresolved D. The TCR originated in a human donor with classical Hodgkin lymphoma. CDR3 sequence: CASSFPTPNYGYTF. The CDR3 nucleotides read TGTGCCAGCAGCTTCCCGACACCTAACTATGGCTACACCTTC.